These 24 T cell receptor beta chains were sequenced from one sample in a study of blood T cell repertoires in COVID-19. TCRdb keeps only in-frame clones here, not all; method: immunoSEQ multiplex PCR. Of more than 200,000 clones listed, approximately 86% are singletons. Input material: peripheral blood. Every receptor here comes from a woman at least 80 years old with active or convalescent COVID-19.

The rearrangement links TRBV10-3 to TRBJ1-1; D might be TRBD1 (6 bases). CDR1 is ENHRY and CDR2 is SYGVKD in the germline V gene. The V and J ends lost 6 bases and 7 bases respectively, with 21 bases between them. The CDR3 loop spans 15 amino acids. CDR3 nucleotides: TGTGCCATCAGCACTCTCTCAGGGGATAGTATTGAAGCTTTCTTT. Translation gives CAISTLSGDSIEAFF.

The chain employs TRBV5-1 and TRBJ1-1; no definite D call. Trimming took off 0 bases at V and 7 bases at J, with 10 bases between the two ends. The CDR3 spans 13 residues. CDR1 is SGHRS, CDR2 YFSETQ, per germline. The CDR3 DNA follows: TGCGCCAGCAGCTTGGATCGAGCGGGTGAAGCTTTCTTT. Amino acids: CASSLDRAGEAFF. The complete variable domain, with remaining parts taken from reference TRBV5-1 and TRBJ1-1, reads KAGVTQTPRYLIKTRGQQVTLSCSPISGHRSVSWYQQTPGQGLQFLFEYFSETQRNKGNFPGRFSGRQFSNSRSEMNVSTLELGDSALYLCASSLDRAGEAFFGQGTRLTVV.

This clone was found once. The CDR3 sequence: CASSDNSREAFF. For the CDR3, the DNA is TGTGCCAGCAGTGACAACTCCCGTGAAGCTTTCTTT. The chain uses TRBV6-1 and TRBJ1-1; unclear D gene. This CDR3 is built from 12 residues. Germline lookup yields CDR1 MNHNS and CDR2 SASEGT. The V and J ends lost 3 bases and 7 bases respectively, with 9 bases between them.

The chain employs TRBV5-6 and TRBJ1-1; unclear D gene. Germline V gene data show CDR1 as SGHDT and CDR2 as YYEEEE. V was shortened by 1 base and J by 1 base, with 8 bases between the two germline ends. The CDR3 contains 14 residues. The CDR3 reads CASSLLAENTEAFF. The CDR3 DNA reads as TGTGCCAGCAGCTTGTTGGCGGAGAACACTGAAGCTTTCTTT.

J is TRBJ1-4 and V is TRBV11-2, with D maybe TRBD1 (5 bases). CDR1 and CDR2 (germline): SGHAT, FQNNGV. This CDR3 has 16 amino acids. Trimming cost V 5 bases and J 8 bases, with 21 bases left between them. For the CDR3, the DNA is TGTGCCAGCAGCCGGGGGGTCGGGCATCTCCAGGAAAAACTGTTTTTT. Its translation: CASSRGVGHLQEKLFF.

The chain uses TRBV2 and TRBJ1-1; no clear D gene. The germline V gene encodes CDR1 SNHLY and CDR2 FYNNEI. The CDR3 consists of 16 residues. Trimming pared 4 bases from V and 3 bases from J, leaving 18 bases between. The CDR3 bases are TGTGCCAGCAGTGGGGCAGGCTTGACGTCCCACACTGAAGCTTTCTTT. This sequence encodes CASSGAGLTSHTEAFF.

The V and J genes are TRBV2 and TRBJ1-1; the D gene is possibly TRBD1 (5 bases). The CDR3 spans 13 residues. The V and J ends lost 4 bases and 6 bases respectively, with 12 bases between them. Looked up from germline, CDR1 is SNHLY and CDR2 is FYNNEI. The CDR3 nucleotides are TGTGCCAGCAGTGGCAGGGTAGGGGCTGAAGCTTTCTTT. As protein: CASSGRVGAEAFF.

In nucleotides, the CDR3 is TGTGCCAGTAGTCCCGGGACAGCCAACACTGAAGCTTTCTTT. Translated: CASSPGTANTEAFF. The chain is built from TRBV19 and TRBJ1-1; TRBD1 matches 7 bases. The CDR3 length is 14 residues. The germline V gene encodes CDR1 LNHDA and CDR2 SQIVND (reference sequence). V shed 5 bases, J shed 2 bases, and the junction held 5 bases outside the gene matches.

The sample holds a few counts of this clone. V gene TRBV4-1 combines with J gene TRBJ1-2, with D uncertain. V was pared by 2 bases and J by 8 bases, with 18 bases between. The CDR3 length is 15 residues. Germline CDR1 MGHRA, CDR2 YSYEKL. The CDR3 loop is CASSQSGGPGGGYTF. CDR3 DNA: TGCGCCAGCAGCCAATCAGGAGGGCCTGGCGGGGGCTACACCTTC.

The chain combines TRBV20-1 with TRBJ2-1; unclear D gene. Germline V gene lookup returns CDR1 DFQATT and CDR2 SNEGSKA (reference sequence). The CDR3 spans 16 residues. The germline V and J ends were trimmed by 3 bases and 1 base, with 16 bases remaining between them. CDR3 coding DNA: TGCAGTGCTAGTAGTAGTCAAACCTCGTCCTACAATGAGCAGTTCTTC. This gives the protein CSASSSQTSSYNEQFF.

This chain uses TRBV7-2 with TRBJ2-1; TRBD1 agrees at 9 bases. The CDR3 has 18 amino acids. V trimming: 2 bases; J trimming: 3 bases; junction bases outside the gene matches: 11. CDR1 SGHTA and CDR2 FQGNSA come from the germline V gene. The CDR3 coding sequence is TGTGCCAGCAGCTTACACCCCACTTGGGGACAGGGCTACAATGAGCAGTTCTTC. This gives the protein CASSLHPTWGQGYNEQFF.

The rearrangement uses TRBV25-1 and TRBJ2-1; 12 nucleotides match TRBD2. Germline values: CDR1 MGHDK, CDR2 SYGVNS. CDR3 length equals 17 residues. The V and J ends lost 3 bases and 4 bases, in that order; junction bases with no gene match: 7. CDR3 sequence (DNA): TGTGCCAGCAGTGACGCTAGCGGGAGGGCCCGATACAATGAGCAGTTCTTC. Its translation: CASSDASGRARYNEQFF.

This CDR3 reads CASSQAGTGGSGYTF. CDR3 nucleotide sequence: TGTGCCAGCAGCCAAGCCGGGACAGGGGGGTCTGGCTACACCTTC. The chain has TRBV3-1 (or the pseudogene TRBV3-2) and TRBJ1-2; 11 bases agree with TRBD1. CDR3 length equals 15 residues. J gave up 7 bases and V 1 base, and 5 bases lay outside the gene matches. Germline V CDR1 and CDR2: LGHDT, YNNKEL (reference sequence).

This clone has only one observation. The J gene is TRBJ1-6, the V gene TRBV3-1 (or the pseudogene TRBV3-2), with D hard to call. This CDR3 spans 14 amino acids. The V end was cut by 3 bases, the J end by 7 bases, with 10 bases between. CDR1 and CDR2 from the germline V gene are LGHDT and YNNKEL (reference sequence). The CDR3 nucleotides are TGTGCCAGCAGCCAGACGGACTCCAATTCACCCCTCCACTTT. Its protein product is CASSQTDSNSPLHF.

The chain combines TRBV7-2 with TRBJ2-5, with no clear D. Trimming stripped 5 bases from V and 5 bases from J, with 12 bases between. CDR3 length: 13 amino acids. Germline-derived CDR1 and CDR2 are SGHTA and FQGNSA. In DNA, the CDR3 is TGTGCCAGCAGCCTACGAGTGCGGGAGACCCAGTACTTC. It codes for CASSLRVRETQYF.

V and J are TRBV5-5 and TRBJ2-3, with 7 bases that match TRBD2. With 2 bases clipped from V and 2 bases from J, the junction kept 8 bases outside the gene matches. This CDR3 contains 16 residues. CDR1 is SGHKS and CDR2 is YYEKEE in the germline V gene (reference sequence). The CDR3: CASSFGTIGPTDTQYF. The CDR3 region has the DNA TGTGCCAGCAGCTTTGGGACTATAGGACCCACAGATACGCAGTATTTT.

A few counts support this clone. The chain couples TRBV5-1 to TRBJ2-1; D not resolved. Germline V gives CDR1 SGHRS, CDR2 YFSETQ. The length of the CDR3 is 13 residues. Between the trimmed V and J ends, which lost 0 bases and 3 bases, there was a span of 4 bases. In DNA form, the CDR3 reads TGCGCCAGCAGCTTGGCAGACTACAATGAGCAGTTCTTC. Translating it yields CASSLADYNEQFF.

The rearrangement uses TRBV28 and TRBJ2-7; possibly TRBD2 for D (8 bases). This CDR3 is built from 16 residues. The V and J ends lost 5 bases and 2 bases respectively, with 19 bases between them. The germline CDR1 and CDR2 sequences are MDHEN and SYDVKM. CDR3 nucleotide sequence: TGTGCCAGCAGTCCAGGGGGGGGAGCGGGAGCCTACGAGCAGTACTTC. Encoded protein: CASSPGGGAGAYEQYF.

This clone was counted only a few times. The chain carries TRBV10-1 and TRBJ1-2; 7 positions agree with TRBD1. The CDR3 is made up of 14 amino acids. Germline trimming cut 5 bases from V and 0 bases from J; bases unmatched to any gene: 3. Germline V gene data show CDR1 as WNHNN and CDR2 as SYGVQD (reference sequence). CDR3 region: CASSPGQTNYGYTF. The CDR3 DNA sequence: TGCGCCAGCAGTCCGGGACAGACTAACTATGGCTACACCTTC.

The chain links TRBV27 to TRBJ2-1; TRBD1 is a possible D gene (7 bases). The CDR3 spans 15 residues. V was shortened by 3 bases and J by 8 bases, with 17 bases between the two germline ends. Germline CDR1 reads MNHEY; CDR2 reads SMNVEV (reference sequence). CDR3 sequence (DNA): TGTGCCAGCAGTTTGGGCAGGGGGGTAAGCTATGAGCAGTTCTTC. Protein product: CASSLGRGVSYEQFF.

This chain uses TRBV3-1 (or the pseudogene TRBV3-2) with TRBJ2-7; TRBD2 aligns across 13 bases. Germline V CDR1 and CDR2: LGHDT, YNNKEL (reference sequence). This CDR3 spans 20 amino acids. The trim removed 2 bases at V and 0 bases at J, leaving 13 bases unmatched. CDR3 sequence (DNA): TGTGCCAGCAGCCAAAGCCCGGGACTAGCGGGGATTACTAACTCCTACGAGCAGTACTTC. Translated: CASSQSPGLAGITNSYEQYF.

CDR3 in amino acids: CASSRQLQETNEKLFF. DNA for the CDR3: TGCGCCAGCAGCCGGCAGTTACAGGAGACTAATGAAAAACTGTTTTTT. The V and J genes are TRBV5-1 and TRBJ1-4; maybe TRBD1 (5 bases). Looked up from germline, CDR1 is SGHRS and CDR2 is YFSETQ. The V gene lost 4 bases and the J gene lost 2 bases, with 15 bases spanning the gap. The CDR3 sequence is 16 residues long.

The rearrangement joins TRBV28 to TRBJ1-5; TRBD1 aligns across 8 bases. The germline CDR1 and CDR2 sequences are MDHEN and SYDVKM. Trimming removed 4 bases from V and 3 bases from J; junction bases left unmatched: 8. CDR3 length: 16 residues. CDR3 protein: CASSSRTGLVNQPQHF. The CDR3, as DNA: TGTGCCAGCAGTTCACGGACAGGGTTGGTCAATCAGCCCCAGCATTTT.

The chain is built from TRBV28 and TRBJ2-7, with 7 bases matching TRBD1. With V trimmed by 8 bases and J by 3 bases, 10 bases remained unmatched. The CDR3 contains 14 residues. The germline V gene has CDR1 MDHEN and CDR2 SYDVKM. CDR3 nucleotide sequence: TGTGCCAGCGGACTCCGGGACAGCCACTACGAGCAGTACTTC. Its translation is CASGLRDSHYEQYF.